Below are 18 T cell receptor beta chains sequenced from a single sample in a study of shared clonotypes between healthy human individuals. Measured with immunoSEQ multiplex PCR; TCRdb has only the in-frame clones, and not every one. Of under 350,000 clones detected, around 86% appear once; the ten largest clones hold 15% to 20%. Sequencing was performed on memory CD8+ T cells sorted from blood. Subset specified: CD45RO+ cells pooled with CCR7-negative TemRA cells. Receptor source: a man between 18 and 35 years old in good health.

The chain employs TRBV13 and TRBJ1-2; D might be TRBD1 (5 bases). Germline CDR1 and CDR2: PRHDT and FYEKMQ (reference sequence). Trimming pared 5 bases from V and 6 bases from J, leaving 19 bases between. The CDR3 consists of 15 residues. The chain's CDR3 is CASSREQGFDHGYTF. The CDR3 DNA reads TGTGCCAGCAGCCGCGAGCAGGGTTTTGATCATGGCTACACCTTC.

This sequence joins TRBV9 and TRBJ1-2, with 7 bases identical to TRBD1. From germline, CDR1 is SGDLS and CDR2 YYNGEE. V lost 3 bases, J lost 6 bases, and 8 bases stayed unmatched. The CDR3 sequence is 14 residues long. The CDR3 here is CASSATGLADGYTF. As DNA, the CDR3 is TGTGCCAGCAGCGCGACAGGGTTAGCGGATGGCTACACCTTC.

The chain joins TRBV4-1 to TRBJ2-7; D might be TRBD1 (6 bases). Germline CDR1 MGHRA, CDR2 YSYEKL. The CDR3 has 13 residues. V was cut by 3 bases and J by 1 base, with 7 bases left in between. The CDR3 here is CASSHDRSYEQYF. The CDR3 nucleotides read TGCGCCAGCAGCCACGACAGGTCCTACGAGCAGTACTTC.

A few counts support this clone. V gene TRBV13 combines with J gene TRBJ2-3; D is possibly TRBD1 (6 bases). Germline assignment: CDR1 PRHDT and CDR2 FYEKMQ (reference sequence). V lost 1 base and J 2 bases, leaving 7 bases between the germline ends. CDR3 length equals 14 residues. CDR3 sequence: CASSLEGHTDTQYF. The CDR3 region has the DNA TGTGCCAGCAGCTTAGAGGGACACACAGATACGCAGTATTTT.

The V gene is TRBV6-6, the J gene TRBJ2-5; 7 positions agree with TRBD2. In germline, CDR1 is MNHNY, CDR2 SVGAGI (reference sequence). J was trimmed by 7 bases and V by 6 bases; bases with no gene match: 11. The CDR3 loop spans 14 amino acids. CDR3 loop: CASSRRHGGWTQYF. CDR3 DNA sequence: TGTGCCAGCAGCCGCCGACACGGGGGGTGGACCCAGTACTTC.

The V call is TRBV2, the J call TRBJ1-1; D not resolved. The germline CDR1 and CDR2 sequences are SNHLY and FYNNEI. This CDR3 has 16 amino acids. Trimming removed 4 bases at V and 6 bases at J, with 21 bases between. The CDR3 DNA follows: TGTGCCAGCAGTGGGGGTCATGGGGAATGGGTACCTGAAGCTTTCTTT. Translation: CASSGGHGEWVPEAFF.

V is TRBV28 and J is TRBJ2-5, with a tentative D call TRBD2 (5 bases). Trimming cost V 3 bases and J 5 bases, with 16 bases left between them. Germline values: CDR1 MDHEN, CDR2 SYDVKM. The CDR3 contains 15 residues. The CDR3 loop is CASSLGAPAGETQYF. In DNA, the CDR3 is TGTGCCAGCAGTTTGGGAGCCCCGGCCGGTGAGACCCAGTACTTC.

J is TRBJ2-2 and V is TRBV10-1; D is unclear. The CDR3 has 16 residues. Germline CDR1 and CDR2: WNHNN and SYGVQD (reference sequence). Trimming left V 3 bases short and J 2 bases short, with 13 bases between. The CDR3 sequence is CASSEFLGLNTGELFF. The CDR3 DNA reads as TGCGCCAGCAGTGAATTTTTAGGTCTAAACACCGGGGAGCTGTTTTTT.

The V gene is TRBV6-6, the J gene TRBJ2-3; D ambiguous. CDR1 and CDR2 from the germline V gene are MNHNY and SVGAGI (reference sequence). The CDR3 has 14 amino acids. V was cut by 0 bases and J by 5 bases, with 9 bases left in between. The CDR3 nucleotides are TGTGCCAGCAGTTACTCCTCCTTCGAAGATACGCAGTATTTT. Residues: CASSYSSFEDTQYF.

CDR3 sequence reads: CASSAGQGQETQYF. The CDR3 DNA is TGTGCCAGCAGCGCCGGACAGGGCCAAGAGACCCAGTACTTC. The rearrangement joins TRBV9 to TRBJ2-5; TRBD1 matches at 8 bases. Germline loops: CDR1 SGDLS, CDR2 YYNGEE. J gave up 1 base and V 3 bases, and 2 bases lay outside the gene matches. The CDR3 runs to 14 residues. The full variable domain, rest sourced from reference TRBV9 and TRBJ2-5, is DSGVTQTPKHLITATGQRVTLRCSPRSGDLSVYWYQQSLDQGLQFLIQYYNGEERAKGNILERFSAQQFPDLHSELNLSSLELGDSALYFCASSAGQGQETQYFGPGTRLLVL.

The chain recombines TRBV7-3 with TRBJ2-1; 9 nucleotides agree with TRBD1. Germline trimming cut 2 bases from V and 2 bases from J; bases unmatched to any gene: 4. This CDR3 is built from 16 residues. Germline V gene sequence: CDR1 SGHTA, CDR2 FQGTGA. The CDR3, as DNA: TGTGCCAGCAGCTTATTGGGGGACAGGGCCTACAATGAGCAGTTCTTC. Protein product: CASSLLGDRAYNEQFF.

The chain uses TRBV5-1 and TRBJ2-1; D is possibly TRBD2 (5 bases). With 5 bases removed from V and 6 bases from J, the gap between germline ends came to 21 bases. Germline assignment: CDR1 SGHRS and CDR2 YFSETQ. CDR3 length equals 16 residues. Written as DNA, the CDR3 is TGCGCCAGCAGTTTTCGACATCCGAGGGTTGGCAATGAGCAGTTCTTC. Its protein product is CASSFRHPRVGNEQFF.

The chain couples TRBV5-6 to TRBJ2-7, with D maybe TRBD1 (6 bases). The CDR3 runs to 14 residues. Germline V CDR1 and CDR2: SGHDT, YYEEEE. V lost 3 bases and J lost 0, with 10 bases in between. CDR3 sequence: CASSSGVSSYEQYF. In DNA form, the CDR3 reads TGTGCCAGCAGCTCAGGGGTGAGCTCCTACGAGCAGTACTTC.

The chain carries TRBV11-2 and TRBJ2-7; tentatively, D is TRBD2 (5 bases). Germline-derived CDR1 and CDR2 are SGHAT and FQNNGV. The V and J ends lost 5 bases and 7 bases respectively, with 18 bases between them. The CDR3 runs 14 residues. CDR3 sequence (DNA): TGTGCCAGCAGCCAGACTACGTGGCCGGGGGAGCAGTACTTC. Its protein product is CASSQTTWPGEQYF.

This chain uses TRBV28 with TRBJ1-4; 7 bases map to TRBD1. The germline gives CDR1 MDHEN, CDR2 SYDVKM. The J segment lost 8 bases and the V segment lost 10 bases, leaving 7 bases of the junction unmatched. The CDR3 has 12 residues. The chain's CDR3 is CATTGDEEKLFF. CDR3 DNA sequence: TGTGCCACAACAGGGGACGAGGAAAAACTGTTTTTT.

This clone appeared a single time. The rearrangement links TRBV28 to TRBJ2-3, with TRBD2 as a possible D gene (6 bases). V was cut by 3 bases and J by 0 bases, with 10 bases left in between. The CDR3 consists of 15 residues. Germline values: CDR1 MDHEN, CDR2 SYDVKM. DNA for the CDR3: TGTGCCAGCAGTTTGCGGGACCTAAGCACAGATACGCAGTATTTT. Residues: CASSLRDLSTDTQYF.

The chain carries TRBV7-9 and TRBJ2-5; D is unresolved. Trimming took 5 bases from V and 11 from J, leaving 15 bases between them. The germline CDR1 and CDR2 sequences are SEHNR and FQNEAQ (reference sequence). This CDR3 has 12 residues. Written as DNA, the CDR3 is TGTGCCAGCAGCCCACCTACTTGGTCTCAGTACTTC. This gives the protein CASSPPTWSQYF.

The chain joins TRBV6-5 to TRBJ2-7; D remains unclear. Trimming left V 5 bases short and J 3 bases short, with 14 bases between. Germline-derived CDR1 and CDR2 are MNHEY and SVGAGI. The CDR3 contains 14 residues. The CDR3 DNA sequence: TGTGCCAGCAGTCCGATCGTGGGGAACTACGAGCAGTACTTC. Amino acids: CASSPIVGNYEQYF.